This T cell receptor beta chain was profiled in a study of Graves' ophthalmopathy and Graves' hyperthyroidism. Researchers took RNA transcripts and amplified TCR beta CDR3 regions from them. First-round RT-PCR used HTBI primers; second-round multiplex PCR followed. MiXCR, run by TCRdb on the multiplex PCR reads, gives a single entry per CDR3 protein. The sample yields 300,000 to 350,000 distinct CDR3 sequences, about a sixth seen once. Ten or more counts support this clonotype. Germline CDR1 reads MNHNS; CDR2 reads SASEGT. CDR3 length equals 14 residues. Trimming left V 2 bases short and J 4 bases short, with 9 bases between.

This receptor was obtained from an adult man with Graves' ophthalmopathy. The V call is TRBV6-1, the J call TRBJ1-5; D is unresolved. The source material was peripheral blood. The CDR3 DNA reads as TGTGCCAGCAGTGAAAACGGGTGGAATCAGCCCCAGCATTTT. Encoded protein: CASSENGWNQPQHF.